This T cell receptor (beta chain) is drawn from a study of OX40 agonist ivuxolimab in advanced cancers. About the investigation overall: Ivuxolimab, which targeted the costimulatory receptor OX40 (CD134), was an agonistic, fully human IgG2 monoclonal antibody. Of the roughly 52 patients in dose escalation, about 20 had hepatocellular carcinoma, about 15 had melanoma, 9 had renal cell carcinoma and 9 had head and neck cancer. Intravenous ivuxolimab was administered to patients every 2 weeks at six dose levels: 0.01, 0.1, 0.3, 1.5, 3 and 10 mg/kg. The monotherapy dose-escalation portion (N of about 50 patients) of the phase I ivuxolimab trial is reported in the paper. In the dose-escalation cohort, 82.7% of patients were male, and the mean age was approximately 60 years, with a range of roughly 20 to 80. Partial responses occurred in three dose-escalation patients, of whom one had hepatocellular carcinoma and two had cutaneous melanoma. Prior anti-PD-1, anti-PD-L1 or anti-CTLA-4 therapy was permitted, and checkpoint inhibitors had been received by less than 45% of dose-escalation patients. Peripheral TCRbeta sequencing aimed to test whether ivuxolimab altered TCR sequence diversity and caused clonal T-cell expansion. What the work shows at the level of the full study, not this receptor alone: At doses from 0.1 to 3.0 mg/kg, clonal expansion was seen in both CD4+ and CD8+ blood T cells between baseline and week 6. Antigen specificity was not determined for the clonally expanded peripheral T cells. Low levels of normalized T-cell clonal expansion were also shown by some nonresponding patients. After ivuxolimab, more expanded clones were found on average in CD8+ T cells than in CD4+ T cells. Partial responders in the 0.1-3.0 mg/kg groups had among the lowest normalized peripheral clonal expansion, especially among CD8+ T cells.

Comment on this clone: It has no known antigen specificity. Base qualities are missing; no much larger clone stands one base away.

Genomic DNA was isolated from the sorted cells so that the TCRbeta CDR3 region could be sequenced. TCRbeta CDR3 regions were sequenced using the immunoSEQ Assay. TCRdb provides this immuneACCESS table in a form limited to in-frame rearrangements. Some clones are lacking; in checked studies, under half of them reflect an unresolved V gene, and why the rest are absent is not known. The sample table records over 70,000 clones; roughly 83% of these occur just once. 6.5% to 7.5% of the sample is held by the ten biggest clonotypes. Patients with a history of autoimmune disease or receiving systemic immunosuppression were excluded from the trial. In every dose cohort, peripheral blood was drawn for TCR sequencing at baseline, cycle 4 day 1, and cycle 7 day 1. Samples were obtained from an open-label, multicenter, first-in-human phase I dose-escalation trial of ivuxolimab. Adults with locally advanced or metastatic melanoma, renal cell, hepatocellular, or head and neck squamous cell carcinoma were enrolled in the trial. Before TCR sequencing, CD4+ T cells and CD8+ T cells were sorted from peripheral blood as separate populations.

CDR3 length: 17 amino acids, cysteine to phenylalanine. Only the CDR3 portion is preserved as DNA: 51 bases, with reading frame beginning at the first base. Based on the germline V gene, the CDR1 and CDR2 sequences are MNHNS and SASEGT. The sequence derives from an adult with an advanced solid tumor such as melanoma, head and neck, liver or kidney cancer. Sample: CD4+ or CD8+ T cells sorted from blood, taken in a trial of the OX40 agonist ivuxolimab. This receptor chain uses TRBV6-1 and TRBJ2-5; the D gene is possibly TRBD1 or TRBD2, each agreeing over 5 bases. The tail of the sequence fits TRBJ2-7 better, so the J call may be wrong. The base sequence is TGTGCCAGCAGTGCCCCTCACGGGGCCAGGGCCTCCTACGAGCAGTACTTC. This encodes CASSAPHGARASYEQYF.